This TCR beta chain was retrieved from a study of blood T cell repertoires in COVID-19. Across the study: Samples came from the United States, Italy and Spain, spanning acute and convalescent COVID-19. PBMCs, B-cell-depleted T cells, or T cells were the source of the cDNA or gDNA that made up the material.

This CDR3 contains 14 residues. V shed 4 bases and J shed 4 bases, with 12 bases lying between them. The germline gives CDR1 SGDLS, CDR2 YYNGEE. Original processing notes: By means of reference gene primer amplification, nucleated cell counts were estimated. Sequencing was performed with immunoSEQ multiplex PCR; in TCRdb, only in-frame clones are kept and a portion is missing. D and trimming come from the DNA, and the V and J calls and clone size come from that table. The sample lists tens of thousands of clones, roughly 87% occurring once. The chain combines TRBV9 with TRBJ1-3; possible D gene TRBD1, 5 bases. This clonotype originated in a man in his fifties with active COVID-19. The material sequenced was peripheral blood. The CDR3 loop is CASSSRVDGNTIYF. The CDR3 DNA reads as TGTGCCAGCAGCTCCAGGGTGGACGGAAACACCATATATTTT. Full variable domain (outside the CDR3, taken from reference TRBV9 and TRBJ1-3): DSGVTQTPKHLITATGQRVTLRCSPRSGDLSVYWYQQSLDQGLQFLIQYYNGEERAKGNILERFSAQQFPDLHSELNLSSLELGDSALYFCASSSRVDGNTIYFGEGSWLTVV.